The 22 T cell receptor beta chains below come from one sample, sequenced in a study of cytomegalovirus exposure and HLA in healthy donors. The PCR employed 60 Vbeta primers together with 13 Jbeta primers. TCRdb's copy holds only in-frame clones and misses some; the assay was immunoSEQ multiplex PCR. The top ten hold roughly 3.5% of the sample, which has under 85,000 clones, roughly three quarters seen once. The sequenced sample consisted of PBMCs. These receptors all come from a man aged 18 to 30 in good health and CMV-seronegative.

The chain employs TRBV5-1 and TRBJ2-2; weak D call: TRBD1 (6 bases). The V gene lost 0 bases and the J gene lost 5 bases, with 14 bases spanning the gap. The CDR3 totals 16 residues. Germline loops: CDR1 SGHRS, CDR2 YFSETQ. CDR3 nucleotide sequence: TGCGCCAGCAGCTTGGCGCTACAGGGAGCGACCGGGGAGCTGTTTTTT. Protein product: CASSLALQGATGELFF.

This sequence joins TRBV5-6 and TRBJ2-7, with 9 positions matching TRBD1. CDR1 and CDR2 from the germline V gene are SGHDT and YYEEEE. The ends lost 0 bases at V and 4 bases at J; junction bases unmatched: 5. The CDR3 sequence is 15 residues long. Here the CDR3 DNA reads TGTGCCAGCAGCTTGGCGGGACAGGGCCGATACGAGCAGTACGTC. Its translation is CASSLAGQGRYEQYV.

The V and J genes are TRBV28 and TRBJ2-4; 9 bases fit TRBD1. Germline loops: CDR1 MDHEN, CDR2 SYDVKM. The CDR3 runs 15 residues. With 5 bases clipped from V and 6 bases from J, the junction kept 8 bases outside the gene matches. This chain's CDR3 is CASSPPGTGRNIQYF. CDR3 bases: TGTGCCAGCAGTCCGCCCGGGACAGGGAGAAACATTCAGTACTTC.

The V and J genes are TRBV5-1 and TRBJ1-3, with TRBD1 identical over 8 bases. With 3 bases clipped from V and 0 bases from J, the junction kept 5 bases outside the gene matches. This CDR3 spans 16 amino acids. The V gene's germline CDR1 is SGHRS and CDR2 YFSETQ. CDR3 sequence reads: CASSSGQGISGNTIYF. In DNA form, the CDR3 reads TGCGCCAGCAGCTCCGGACAGGGAATCTCTGGAAACACCATATATTTT.

The chain couples TRBV7-9 to TRBJ1-6, with unresolved D. V was shortened by 5 bases and J by 6 bases, with 17 bases between the two germline ends. Germline V gene data show CDR1 as SEHNR and CDR2 as FQNEAQ (reference sequence). The CDR3 consists of 16 residues. CDR3 amino acids: CASSPLGGRGNSPLHF. The CDR3 DNA sequence: TGTGCCAGCAGCCCCCTGGGTGGCCGGGGTAATTCACCCCTCCACTTT.

The gene calls are TRBV6-6 and TRBJ2-1; TRBD2 is a possible D gene (5 bases). Germline V CDR1 and CDR2: MNHNY, SVGAGI (reference sequence). The germline V and J ends were trimmed by 5 bases and 0 bases, with 11 bases remaining between them. The CDR3 is 15 residues long. Here the CDR3 DNA reads TGTGCCAGCAGTCCCGGGAAAAGCTCCTACAATGAGCAGTTCTTC. It codes for CASSPGKSSYNEQFF.

The chain joins TRBV15 to TRBJ2-7, with D tentatively TRBD2 (6 bases). Between the trimmed V and J ends, which lost 0 bases and 7 bases, there was a span of 16 bases. The CDR3 length is 15 residues. The V gene's germline CDR1 is LNHNV and CDR2 YYDKDF (reference sequence). CDR3 region: CATSRDLGVAEEQYV. CDR3 coding DNA: TGTGCCACCAGCAGAGATCTGGGGGTAGCGGAAGAGCAGTACGTC.

The CDR3 loop is CASTPTLLHRFGTIYF. CDR3 nucleotide sequence: TGTGCCAGCACCCCAACCCTACTACATCGGTTTGGCACCATATATTTT. The chain recombines TRBV6-6 with TRBJ1-3; D unresolved. Trimming removed 7 bases at V and 9 bases at J, with 25 bases between. The CDR3 loop spans 16 amino acids. Germline CDR1 is MNHNY and CDR2 is SVGAGI (reference sequence).

This clone was counted only a few times. This sequence joins TRBV19 and TRBJ1-5; D is undetermined. The ends were cut back, 3 bases at V and 0 bases at J, with 9 bases in the middle. The CDR3 length is 15 residues. From germline, CDR1 is LNHDA and CDR2 SQIVND (reference sequence). The CDR3 loop is CASSIDQNSNQPQHF. CDR3 DNA: TGTGCCAGTAGTATTGATCAGAATAGCAATCAGCCCCAGCATTTT.

The chain joins TRBV28 to TRBJ1-6; D gene unclear. The V gene lost 6 bases and the J gene lost 10 bases, with 13 bases spanning the gap. The germline CDR1 and CDR2 sequences are MDHEN and SYDVKM. This CDR3 has 13 residues. The CDR3 protein is CASSNDGRSPLHF. The CDR3 DNA reads TGTGCCAGCAGCAATGATGGGAGATCACCCCTCCACTTT.

This clone has only one observation. This sequence joins TRBV6-1 and TRBJ1-2, with D uncertain. Germline V CDR1 and CDR2: MNHNS, SASEGT. V was cut by 5 bases and J by 5 bases, with 15 bases left in between. The CDR3 sequence is 14 residues long. As DNA, the CDR3 is TGTGCCAGCAGTCCCCGGGGAGTTTCTTATGGCTACACCTTC. It specifies CASSPRGVSYGYTF.

CDR3 bases: TGCGCCAGCAGGGAGACGGGGACAAGCACAGATACGCAGTATTTT. Translated, it gives CASRETGTSTDTQYF. V gene TRBV5-1 combines with J gene TRBJ2-3; D possibly corresponds to TRBD1 (6 bases). The CDR3 spans 15 residues. Trimming cost V 5 bases and J 0 bases, with 13 bases left between them. Germline V gene data show CDR1 as SGHRS and CDR2 as YFSETQ.

The V and J genes are TRBV25-1 and TRBJ2-2, with TRBD1 matching over 7 bases. From germline, CDR1 is MGHDK and CDR2 SYGVNS. With V trimmed by 8 bases and J by 7 bases, 7 bases remained unmatched. The CDR3 length is 13 residues. Here the CDR3 reads CASLQGSGGELFF. In nucleotides, the CDR3 is TGTGCCAGCCTACAGGGGTCGGGCGGGGAGCTGTTTTTT.

This chain joins TRBV2 and TRBJ2-5; 7 nucleotides align to TRBD2. Germline-derived CDR1 and CDR2 are SNHLY and FYNNEI. V was clipped by 5 bases and J by 4 bases; unmatched bases: 7. This CDR3 contains 14 residues. The CDR3 nucleotides are TGTGCCAGCAGTATTGCCCAGCGGGGAGAGACCCAGTACTTC. This encodes CASSIAQRGETQYF.

In the case of this clone: Compared with germline, one end of the junction differs, possibly owing to a read error. The genes are TRBV6-6 and TRBJ2-5; TRBD1 matches 7 bases. CDR3 length: 14 residues. The germline CDR1 and CDR2 sequences are MNHNY and SVGAGI (reference sequence). CDR3 region: CASSRPTGQGTQYF. CDR3 sequence (DNA): TGTGCCAGCAGCCGTCCGACAGGGCAAGGGACCCAGTACTTC.

The rearrangement links TRBV28 to TRBJ1-4; possible D gene TRBD1, 5 bases. CDR1 is MDHEN, CDR2 SYDVKM, per germline. The CDR3 length is 15 residues. Trimming shortened V by 3 bases and J by 7 bases, and 15 bases separated the two germline ends. The CDR3 protein is CASSFSGGIPEKLFF. CDR3 sequence (DNA): TGTGCCAGCAGTTTTTCCGGGGGTATCCCTGAAAAACTGTTTTTT. The full variable domain, with the rest looked up from reference TRBV28 and TRBJ1-4, is DVKVTQSSRYLVKRTGEKVFLECVQDMDHENMFWYRQDPGLGLRLIYFSYDVKMKEKGDIPEGYSVSREKKERFSLILESASTNQTSMYLCASSFSGGIPEKLFFGSGTQLSVL.

V usage is TRBV29-1 and J usage is TRBJ2-7; D unclear. Per the germline V gene, CDR1 is SQVTM and CDR2 is ANQGSEA. The CDR3 has 14 residues. V gave up 7 bases and J gave up 0 bases, with 16 bases separating them. CDR3 sequence (DNA): TGCAGCGCGTCTGTAAACAGAGACTCCTACGAGCAGTACTTC. This sequence encodes CSASVNRDSYEQYF.

J is TRBJ2-7 and V is TRBV14; no firm D call. Germline assignment: CDR1 SGHDN and CDR2 FVKESK. V lost 0 bases and J 0 bases, leaving 9 bases between the germline ends. The CDR3 contains 15 residues. In DNA form, the CDR3 reads TGTGCCAGCAGCCAAGATTGGGCCAGCTCCTACGAGCAGTACTTC. Its protein product is CASSQDWASSYEQYF.

V and J are TRBV4-1 and TRBJ2-6; 7 bases align to TRBD1. Germline assignment: CDR1 MGHRA and CDR2 YSYEKL. Losses at the gene ends were 1 base for V and 1 base for J; bases not matched to a gene: 4. The CDR3 contains 17 residues. The CDR3 bases are TGCGCCAGCAGCCAAGGACAGGGTGATTCTGGGGCCAACGTCCTGACTTTC. Its protein product is CASSQGQGDSGANVLTF.

The chain couples TRBV14 to TRBJ2-5; 8 bases fit TRBD2. V shed 1 base, J shed 3 bases, and the junction held 4 bases outside the gene matches. Germline V gene sequence: CDR1 SGHDN, CDR2 FVKESK. The CDR3 runs 15 residues. The CDR3 region is CASSQGVAGKETQYF. CDR3 DNA sequence: TGTGCCAGCAGCCAAGGGGTAGCGGGAAAAGAGACCCAGTACTTC. The full variable domain, its missing parts supplied by reference TRBV14 and TRBJ2-5, is EAGVTQFPSHSVIEKGQTVTLRCDPISGHDNLYWYRRVMGKEIKFLLHFVKESKQDESGMPNNRFLAERTGGTYSTLKVQPAELEDSGVYFCASSQGVAGKETQYFGPGTRLLVL.

The CDR3 sequence is CASSPGASTGDTQYF. The CDR3 DNA sequence: TGTGCCAGCAGCCCCGGCGCAAGCACAGGAGATACGCAGTATTTT. V is TRBV7-3 and J is TRBJ2-3, with D tentatively TRBD1 (5 bases). V was trimmed by 5 bases and J by 5 bases, leaving 17 bases between them. The CDR3 spans 15 residues. Germline V lookup: CDR1 SGHTA, CDR2 FQGTGA.

Written as DNA, the CDR3 is TGTGCCAGCAGTGTACGACAGGGACAAGAGACCCAGTACTTC. Protein sequence: CASSVRQGQETQYF. J is TRBJ2-5 and V is TRBV27; 7 bases agree with TRBD1. CDR3 length equals 14 residues. Per the germline V gene, CDR1 is MNHEY and CDR2 is SMNVEV (reference sequence). Trimming cost V 5 bases and J 2 bases; bases outside gene matches: 5.